Listed here are 14 T cell receptor beta chains from one sample, sequenced in a study of shared clonotypes between healthy human individuals. Produced via immunoSEQ multiplex PCR; TCRdb's table is partial and in-frame only. This sample has 2.5 million or so clones, with about 92% found just once. The sample consisted of naive CD4+ T cells sorted from blood. Sample subset: CD45RA+ positively selected. The receptors originated from a man younger than 35 in good health.

The chain is built from TRBV30 and TRBJ1-1; D gene uncertain. This CDR3 comprises 15 residues. The germline V gene encodes CDR1 GTSNPN and CDR2 SVGIG (reference sequence). V was shortened by 4 bases and J by 1 base, with 16 bases between the two germline ends. The CDR3 loop reads CAWTYSLTPNTEAFF. The CDR3 nucleotides are TGTGCCTGGACGTACAGCCTAACCCCGAACACTGAAGCTTTCTTT.

This chain joins TRBV6-6 and TRBJ1-5; 8 nucleotides agree with TRBD1. In germline, CDR1 is MNHNY, CDR2 SVGAGI (reference sequence). V gave up 6 bases and J gave up 2 bases; unmatched junction bases: 6. CDR3 length: 15 amino acids. CDR3 coding DNA: TGTGCCAGCAGCGGACAGGGAATAGGCAATCAGCCCCAGCATTTT. Protein product: CASSGQGIGNQPQHF.

The chain employs TRBV7-2 and TRBJ2-1; tentative D call: TRBD2 (6 bases). Germline CDR1 is SGHTA and CDR2 is FQGNSA. The CDR3 loop spans 14 amino acids. Trimming removed 5 bases at V and 7 bases at J, with 15 bases between. This CDR3 is CASSLSGLRNEQFF. The CDR3 DNA sequence: TGTGCCAGCAGCCTGTCGGGACTCCGTAATGAGCAGTTCTTC.

The count of this clone is one. The chain has TRBV30 and TRBJ2-5, with 9 bases aligning to TRBD1. This CDR3 is built from 15 residues. V was pared by 2 bases and J by 5 bases, with 9 bases of the junction left unmatched. Germline CDR1 and CDR2: GTSNPN and SVGIG (reference sequence). Written as DNA, the CDR3 is TGTGCCTGGAGTCCTGGACAGGGGAAATCGGAGACCCAGTACTTC. Residues: CAWSPGQGKSETQYF.

This clone was detected only once. The V gene is TRBV11-3, the J gene TRBJ2-5; no definite D call. Germline CDR1 reads SGHNT; CDR2 reads YENEEA. The CDR3 covers 13 residues. V shed 2 bases and J shed 0 bases, with 4 bases lying between them. CDR3 sequence: CASSLLYQETQYF. The CDR3 bases are TGTGCCAGCAGCTTACTGTACCAAGAGACCCAGTACTTC. The complete variable domain, with remaining parts taken from reference TRBV11-3 and TRBJ2-5, reads EAGVVQSPRYKIIEKKQPVAFWCNPISGHNTLYWYLQNLGQGPELLIRYENEEAVDDSQLPKDRFSAERLKGVDSTLKIQPAELGDSAVYLCASSLLYQETQYFGPGTRLLVL.

The chain joins TRBV18 to TRBJ2-7; no definite D call. Trimming took off 2 bases at V and 3 bases at J, with 11 bases between the two ends. The CDR3 sequence is 14 residues long. Germline-derived CDR1 and CDR2 are KGHSH and LQKENI. CDR3 region: CASSPGAENYEQYF. The DNA for the CDR3 is TGTGCCAGCTCACCAGGAGCCGAGAACTACGAGCAGTACTTC.

The chain is built from TRBV27 and TRBJ1-1, with 7 positions matching TRBD1. V shed 7 bases and J 7 bases; nucleotides not matched to a gene: 9. The CDR3 is 13 amino acids. From germline, CDR1 is MNHEY and CDR2 SMNVEV (reference sequence). In DNA form, the CDR3 reads TGTGCCAGCAAACGACAGGGATCCTATGAAGCTTTCTTT. It encodes CASKRQGSYEAFF.

On this clone itself: This sample also contains other DNA sequences that code for the same CDR3. The rearrangement uses TRBV19 and TRBJ1-5, with 12 positions matching TRBD1. CDR1 and CDR2 (germline): LNHDA, SQIVND (reference sequence). The V segment lost 5 bases and the J segment 7 bases; nucleotides outside the gene matches: 3. This CDR3 contains 14 residues. The CDR3 nucleotides are TGTGCCAGTAGTGGGACAGGGGGCGGGCAGCCCCAGCATTTT. Translating it yields CASSGTGGGQPQHF. Filled out from reference TRBV19 and TRBJ1-5, the complete variable domain reads DGGITQSPKYLFRKEGQNVTLSCEQNLNHDAMYWYRQDPGQGLRLIYYSQIVNDFQKGDIAEGYSVSREKKESFPLTVTSAQKNPTAFYLCASSGTGGGQPQHFGDGTRLSIL.

The chain links TRBV30 to TRBJ1-6, with TRBD1 matching over 8 bases. Germline CDR1 reads GTSNPN; CDR2 reads SVGIG (reference sequence). J gave up 7 bases and V 0 bases, and 5 bases lay outside the gene matches. The CDR3 consists of 15 residues. The CDR3 DNA reads TGTGCCTGGAGTGTAGAGAGACAGGGGAATTCACCCCTCCACTTT. It codes for CAWSVERQGNSPLHF.

This chain connects TRBV19 to TRBJ2-5, with D maybe TRBD2 (6 bases). The ends were cut back, 10 bases at V and 1 base at J, with 13 bases in the middle. The germline V gene has CDR1 LNHDA and CDR2 SQIVND (reference sequence). This CDR3 spans 13 amino acids. CDR3 sequence: CATRAGIQETQYF. The CDR3, as DNA: TGTGCCACAAGGGCGGGAATCCAAGAGACCCAGTACTTC.

The genes are TRBV10-3 and TRBJ2-2; D is unclear. The V end was cut by 7 bases, the J end by 0 bases, with 6 bases between. The CDR3 is 13 residues long. Germline CDR1 and CDR2: ENHRY and SYGVKD. CDR3 protein: CAITGPNTGELFF. CDR3 nucleotides: TGTGCCATCACCGGCCCGAACACCGGGGAGCTGTTTTTT.

This chain joins TRBV4-1 and TRBJ1-2; 7 bases are a match to TRBD1. The CDR3 spans 17 residues. V trimming: 4 bases; J trimming: 3 bases; junction bases outside the gene matches: 14. Per the germline V gene, CDR1 is MGHRA and CDR2 is YSYEKL. The CDR3 here is CASSPHSGRGVDYGYTF. CDR3 nucleotides: TGCGCCAGCAGCCCCCACTCGGGCAGGGGGGTCGACTATGGCTACACCTTC.

This sequence joins TRBV7-9 and TRBJ2-5; D gene unclear. V lost 1 base and J lost 8, with 17 bases in between. From germline, CDR1 is SEHNR and CDR2 FQNEAQ (reference sequence). The CDR3 runs 15 residues. The CDR3 bases are TGTGCCAGCAGCTTAGTGGTTGGCAGTCTGGGCACCCAGTACTTC. Its translation: CASSLVVGSLGTQYF. The full variable domain, rest sourced from reference TRBV7-9 and TRBJ2-5, is DTGVSQNPRHKITKRGQNVTFRCDPISEHNRLYWYRQTLGQGPEFLTYFQNEAQLEKSRLLSDRFSAERPKGSFSTLEIQRTEQGDSAMYLCASSLVVGSLGTQYFGPGTRLLVL.

The chain couples TRBV10-3 to TRBJ1-6; no reliable D call. The CDR3 length is 13 residues. Trimming removed 7 bases from V and 7 bases from J, with 11 bases in between. Germline V gene data show CDR1 as ENHRY and CDR2 as SYGVKD. Written as DNA, the CDR3 is TGTGCCATCAAGCGGCAGATAAATTCACCCCTCCACTTT. Its protein product is CAIKRQINSPLHF.